What follows are 25 T cell receptor beta chains derived from one specimen sequenced in a study of blood T cell repertoires in COVID-19 (dated by TCRdb to about 2020). The library was generated by the immunoSEQ multiplex PCR assay. TCRdb limited this immuneACCESS table to in-frame rearrangements with V and J called. A share of clones is missing; checked studies link under half to unresolved V genes, and the rest is unexplained. The sample table lists more than 95,000 clones, 84% of them with a count of one. The ten biggest clones cover 26% of the sample. Input material: peripheral blood. These receptors all come from a man in his 60s with acute or convalescent COVID-19.

This clone was picked up one time. The V gene is TRBV19, the J gene TRBJ1-5, with 9 bases identical to TRBD1. The J segment lost 6 bases and the V segment lost 4 bases, leaving 4 bases of the junction unmatched. This CDR3 is built from 14 residues. Germline V gene sequence: CDR1 LNHDA, CDR2 SQIVND (reference sequence). In DNA form, the CDR3 reads TGTGCCAGTAGTACCACAGGGGGCGGTCAGCCCCAGCATTTT. Protein sequence: CASSTTGGGQPQHF.

This clone was observed a single time. The V and J genes are TRBV25-1 and TRBJ2-2; maybe TRBD1 (6 bases). V was shortened by 11 bases and J by 4 bases, with 11 bases between the two germline ends. The CDR3 consists of 12 residues. Germline V CDR1 and CDR2: MGHDK, SYGVNS. The CDR3 DNA follows: TGTGCCTGCACAGGGTTCACCGGGGAGCTGTTTTTT. Its protein product is CACTGFTGELFF.

The sample holds one count of this clone. V is TRBV29-1 and J is TRBJ2-2; 7 bases map to TRBD1. Losses at the gene ends were 4 bases for V and 6 bases for J; bases not matched to a gene: 8. Germline loops: CDR1 SQVTM, CDR2 ANQGSEA. The CDR3 length is 14 residues. The CDR3 sequence: CSVVVSQGAGELFF. The CDR3 DNA is TGCAGCGTTGTAGTTAGTCAGGGGGCCGGGGAGCTGTTTTTT.

V is TRBV6-2 or TRBV6-3 and J is TRBJ1-1; TRBD1 agrees at 9 bases. The germline V gene has CDR1 MNHEY and CDR2 SVGEGT. V was pared by 2 bases and J by 4 bases, with 8 bases of the junction left unmatched. This CDR3 is 16 amino acids long. DNA for the CDR3: TGTGCCAGCAGTTACGTCCCACAGGGGGCCGGCACTGAAGCTTTCTTT. Translated, it gives CASSYVPQGAGTEAFF.

V usage is TRBV27 and J usage is TRBJ1-5; TRBD1 agrees at 12 bases. The CDR3 consists of 18 residues. CDR1 is MNHEY and CDR2 is SMNVEV in the germline V gene (reference sequence). J gave up 0 bases and V 5 bases, and 8 bases lay outside the gene matches. The CDR3 protein is CASSPFGTGGSSNQPQHF. The CDR3 DNA sequence: TGTGCCAGCAGTCCTTTTGGGACAGGGGGCAGTAGCAATCAGCCCCAGCATTTT.

The chain combines TRBV4-1 with TRBJ1-4, with D tentatively TRBD1 (5 bases). The CDR3 is made up of 14 amino acids. The ends were cut back, 0 bases at V and 8 bases at J, with 10 bases in the middle. CDR1 is MGHRA, CDR2 YSYEKL, per germline. The CDR3 loop reads CASSQDGGVEKLFF. CDR3 sequence (DNA): TGCGCCAGCAGCCAAGATGGGGGGGTCGAAAAACTGTTTTTT.

This chain joins TRBV28 and TRBJ2-7; 7 bases match TRBD1. Trimming at V came to 5 bases and at J to 5 bases, leaving 9 bases not matched to a gene. Germline V CDR1 and CDR2: MDHEN, SYDVKM. The CDR3 covers 14 residues. The CDR3, as DNA: TGTGCCAGCAGTATGACAGGGTCGAGGGACGAGCAGTACTTC. Translation: CASSMTGSRDEQYF.

In nucleotides, the CDR3 is TGCGCCAGCGGCGGTGGACTAGCGGCGAACACCGGGGAGCTGTTTTTT. Protein sequence: CASGGGLAANTGELFF. The chain joins TRBV5-1 to TRBJ2-2; TRBD2 agrees at 10 bases. This CDR3 region has 16 residues. Germline-derived CDR1 and CDR2 are SGHRS and YFSETQ. The junction had 6 bases not matched to a gene; V was cut back by 7 bases and J by 0 bases.

This sequence joins TRBV29-1 and TRBJ1-1; 9 positions agree with TRBD1. CDR3 size: 13 residues. V was pared by 4 bases and J by 4 bases, with 4 bases of the junction left unmatched. Germline loops: CDR1 SQVTM, CDR2 ANQGSEA. CDR3 sequence (DNA): TGCAGCGTTGGGCAGGACAGGGGCACTGAAGCTTTCTTT. This sequence encodes CSVGQDRGTEAFF.

V gene TRBV11-2 combines with J gene TRBJ1-2; D is uncertain. The CDR3 spans 13 residues. Trimming took 4 bases from V and 12 from J, leaving 18 bases between them. CDR1 and CDR2 from the germline V gene are SGHAT and FQNNGV. The CDR3 here is CASSSPGPSYHTF. The CDR3 bases are TGTGCCAGCAGCTCCCCGGGTCCTTCCTATCACACCTTC.

V and J are TRBV6-5 and TRBJ2-7; 7 positions agree with TRBD2. V lost 8 bases to trimming and J lost 3 bases; unmatched junction nucleotides: 10. The CDR3 is 14 amino acids. Germline V lookup: CDR1 MNHEY, CDR2 SVGAGI. The CDR3 sequence is CASRGGTTLYEQYF. The DNA of the CDR3 is TGTGCCAGCCGAGGCGGGACTACACTCTACGAGCAGTACTTC.

This clone occurred once. The chain employs TRBV30 and TRBJ1-1; D gene uncertain. V was pared by 4 bases and J by 4 bases, with 13 bases between. Germline CDR1 and CDR2: GTSNPN and SVGIG (reference sequence). The CDR3 extends over 13 amino acids. The CDR3 sequence: CAWTKEMSTEAFF. The CDR3 DNA sequence: TGTGCCTGGACAAAGGAGATGAGCACTGAAGCTTTCTTT.

V and J are TRBV6-5 and TRBJ2-1; tentatively, D is TRBD2 (5 bases). Trimming pared 7 bases from V and 7 bases from J, leaving 11 bases between. Per the germline V gene, CDR1 is MNHEY and CDR2 is SVGAGI. This CDR3 is built from 12 residues. DNA for the CDR3: TGTGCCAGCATGAGGCGGAGGAATGAGCAGTTCTTC. Its translation is CASMRRRNEQFF.

The chain joins TRBV5-4 to TRBJ2-2, with a weak D call TRBD2 (6 bases). Per germline, CDR1 SGHNT and CDR2 YYREEE (reference sequence). V dropped 4 bases and J dropped 5 bases, with 18 bases sitting between them. The CDR3 runs to 16 residues. Written as DNA, the CDR3 is TGTGCCAGCAGCGAAGGAGGGTTTATGGTAACCGGGGAGCTGTTTTTT. It codes for CASSEGGFMVTGELFF. The whole variable domain, remainder taken from reference TRBV5-4 and TRBJ2-2, is ETGVTQSPTHLIKTRGQQVTLRCSSQSGHNTVSWYQQALGQGPQFIFQYYREEENGRGNFPPRFSGLQFPNYSSELNVNALELDDSALYLCASSEGGFMVTGELFFGEGSRLTVL.

This chain uses TRBV28 with TRBJ1-5; 8 positions agree with TRBD1. The CDR3 loop spans 16 amino acids. Germline V CDR1 and CDR2: MDHEN, SYDVKM. Trimming took 3 bases from V and 6 from J; bases not matched to a gene: 10. CDR3 DNA: TGTGCCAGCAGTTTGCCCGGACAGGGTTTAGGTCAGCCCCAGCATTTT. It yields the protein CASSLPGQGLGQPQHF.

The sample holds a few counts of this clone. V and J are TRBV11-3 and TRBJ2-1, with 15 bases aligning to TRBD2. Trimming at V came to 3 bases and at J to 7 bases, leaving 1 base not matched to a gene. The CDR3 runs to 15 residues. CDR1 and CDR2 from the germline V gene are SGHNT and YENEEA. The CDR3 bases are TGTGCCAGCAGCTTGGGACTAGCGGGAGGTAATGAGCAGTTCTTC. This sequence encodes CASSLGLAGGNEQFF.

The chain links TRBV24-1 to TRBJ2-5; no clear D. Germline V lookup: CDR1 KGHDR, CDR2 SFDVKD. Trimming removed 4 bases from V and 1 base from J, with 18 bases in between. This CDR3 spans 17 amino acids. The CDR3 protein is CATSDPLVGDVQETQYF. The CDR3 bases are TGTGCCACCAGTGACCCTCTCGTGGGCGACGTCCAAGAGACCCAGTACTTC.

J is TRBJ2-5 and V is TRBV18; 7 nucleotides line up with TRBD2. Germline values: CDR1 KGHSH, CDR2 LQKENI. V was clipped by 5 bases and J by 5 bases; unmatched bases: 8. The CDR3 extends over 14 amino acids. CDR3 loop: CASSDGQGGETQYF. DNA of the CDR3: TGTGCCAGCTCAGATGGCCAGGGAGGGGAGACCCAGTACTTC. Using reference TRBV18 and TRBJ2-5 for the parts outside the CDR3, the full variable domain is NAGVMQNPRHLVRRRGQEARLRCSPMKGHSHVYWYRQLPEEGLKFMVYLQKENIIDESGMPKERFSAEFPKEGPSILRIQQVVRGDSAAYFCASSDGQGGETQYFGPGTRLLVL.

CDR3 in amino acids: CASETAGGQSNEQFF. In nucleotides, the CDR3 is TGTGCCAGCGAAACAGCGGGAGGGCAAAGCAATGAGCAGTTCTTC. The V call is TRBV28, the J call TRBJ2-1; TRBD2 aligns across 10 bases. Per germline, CDR1 MDHEN and CDR2 SYDVKM. V lost 8 bases, J lost 6 bases, and 10 bases stayed unmatched. This CDR3 has 15 amino acids.

This clone occurred a few times. The chain is built from TRBV19 and TRBJ2-5; a possible D gene is TRBD2 (5 bases). Trimming shortened V by 3 bases and J by 5 bases, and 16 bases separated the two germline ends. The CDR3 runs 15 residues. Germline lookup yields CDR1 LNHDA and CDR2 SQIVND (reference sequence). This chain's CDR3 is CASSMNVRGTETQYF. The CDR3 DNA is TGTGCCAGTAGTATGAACGTTCGGGGAACGGAGACCCAGTACTTC.

The CDR3 reads CASSRDSGQPQHF. In nucleotides, the CDR3 is TGTGCCAGCAGTCGGGATTCTGGTCAGCCCCAGCATTTT. The V gene is TRBV6-4, the J gene TRBJ1-5; D is unresolved. CDR1 and CDR2 from the germline V gene are MRHNA and SNTAGT. V was trimmed by 5 bases and J by 6 bases, leaving 11 bases between them. The CDR3 extends over 13 amino acids.

This rearrangement joins TRBV10-2 to TRBJ1-2, with D possibly being TRBD1 (6 bases). The CDR3 sequence is 17 residues long. The ends were cut back, 3 bases at V and 2 bases at J, with 19 bases in the middle. Germline values: CDR1 WSHSY, CDR2 SAAADI. CDR3 in amino acids: CASSDLAKQGGNYGYTF. The CDR3 nucleotides are TGCGCCAGCAGTGACCTCGCTAAACAGGGAGGGAACTATGGCTACACCTTC.

The chain uses TRBV28 and TRBJ2-7; D not certain. Trimming stripped 4 bases from V and 0 bases from J, with 7 bases between. This CDR3 is built from 13 residues. The germline V gene has CDR1 MDHEN and CDR2 SYDVKM. The CDR3: CASSSPSSYEQYF. The CDR3 nucleotides read TGTGCCAGCAGTTCCCCCTCCTCCTACGAGCAGTACTTC.

The chain couples TRBV10-3 to TRBJ2-7; 8 bases agree with TRBD1. V was clipped by 7 bases and J by 7 bases; unmatched bases: 12. CDR1 and CDR2 from the germline V gene are ENHRY and SYGVKD. This CDR3 region has 14 residues. For the CDR3, the DNA is TGTGCCATCAACAACGTCGGACAGGGTGGGGAGCAGTACGTC. Its protein product is CAINNVGQGGEQYV.

Only a few counts were recorded for this clone. The V call is TRBV10-1, the J call TRBJ2-5, with D possibly matching TRBD2 (5 bases). This CDR3 is built from 13 residues. V gave up 3 bases and J gave up 5 bases, with 10 bases separating them. Germline CDR1 reads WNHNN; CDR2 reads SYGVQD (reference sequence). The CDR3 nucleotides are TGCGCCAGCAGTGAATACGGGATCGAGACCCAGTACTTC. This gives the protein CASSEYGIETQYF.